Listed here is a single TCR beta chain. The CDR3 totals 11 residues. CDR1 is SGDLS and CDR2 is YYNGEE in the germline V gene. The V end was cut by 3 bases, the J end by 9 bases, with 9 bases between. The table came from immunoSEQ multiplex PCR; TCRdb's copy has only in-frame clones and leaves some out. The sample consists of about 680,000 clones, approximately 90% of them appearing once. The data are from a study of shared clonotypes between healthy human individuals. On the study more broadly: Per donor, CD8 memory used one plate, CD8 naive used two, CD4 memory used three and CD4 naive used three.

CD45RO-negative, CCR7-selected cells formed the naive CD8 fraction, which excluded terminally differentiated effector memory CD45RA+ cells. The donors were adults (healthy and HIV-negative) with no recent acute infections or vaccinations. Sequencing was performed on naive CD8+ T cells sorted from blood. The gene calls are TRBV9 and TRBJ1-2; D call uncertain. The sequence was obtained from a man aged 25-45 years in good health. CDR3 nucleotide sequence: TGTGCCAGCAGCGCCCAGACCCGCTACACCTTC. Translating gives CASSAQTRYTF.